This T cell receptor (beta chain) was captured in a study of shared clonotypes between healthy human individuals. Study at large: The study used three CD4 naive, three CD4 memory, two CD8 naive and one CD8 memory plate per donor. General study findings and limits: Non-shared clonotypes had lower generation probabilities than clonotypes shared by all four sorted-subset donors. Depth was large, yet rarefaction showed that sorted-subset sequencing was incomplete.

A word on this clone: Its antigen remains unidentified.

Genomic DNA of every subset was divided equally among multiple immunoSEQ plates. The table came from immunoSEQ multiplex PCR; TCRdb's copy has only in-frame clones and leaves some out. Of more than 2,000,000 clones in the sample, 93% were seen once. Per the germline V gene, CDR1 is SQVTM and CDR2 is ANQGSEA. Trimming took 6 bases from V and 3 from J, leaving 11 bases between them. This CDR3 region has 12 residues. This clonotype originated in a man aged 18 to 30 in good health. Some clones in this sample may be carry-over from other donors' samples. The chain couples TRBV29-1 to TRBJ1-1; D ambiguous. The sample comprised naive CD4+ T cells from PBMCs. Subset specified: CD45RA+ positively selected. The CDR3 DNA is TGCAGCGTCCAAGGCTCGGACACTGAAGCTTTCTTT. This translates into CSVQGSDTEAFF.